Listed below are T cell receptor beta chains from one sample, sequenced in a study of blood T cell repertoires in COVID-19. Data came from immunoSEQ multiplex PCR; TCRdb stores just in-frame clones and leaves some out. The sample records roughly 25,000 clones, 86% being singletons. The sequencing input was peripheral blood. These receptors were collected from a human donor with active COVID-19. The donor label of this sample is uncertain. The CDR3 runs from the conserved cysteine through the conserved F or W. The order of the fields is clone size, D gene, J gene, V gene, CDR3 DNA, CDR3 protein. D genes are given only for firm matches. Expanded clones are given a class, and other clones once, few, many or no size at all.

abundance: .; d_gene: TRBD2; j_gene: TRBJ2-3; v_gene: TRBV19; CDR3nt: TGTGCCAGTAGTACGAGCGGGGCCGCAGATACGCAGTATTTT; CDR3aa: CASSTSGAADTQYF
abundance: .; d_gene: TRBD2; j_gene: TRBJ2-3; v_gene: TRBV3-1/TRBV3-2; CDR3nt: TGTGCCAGCAGCCAAGGTTTTGGGGGTAGCGGGACAGATACGCAGTATTTT; CDR3aa: CASSQGFGGSGTDTQYF
abundance: once; d_gene: .; j_gene: TRBJ2-2; v_gene: TRBV7-9; CDR3nt: TGTGCCAGCAGCTTATCCCGCCGAGGGACCGGGGAGCTGTTTTTT; CDR3aa: CASSLSRRGTGELFF
abundance: .; d_gene: .; j_gene: TRBJ1-6; v_gene: TRBV2; CDR3nt: TGTGCCAGCGGGCCTGGCTCCTATAATTCACCCCTCCACTTT; CDR3aa: CASGPGSYNSPLHF
abundance: few; d_gene: .; j_gene: TRBJ1-1; v_gene: TRBV6-2/TRBV6-3; CDR3nt: TGTGCCAGCAGTTACTCCTGGCTTGAAGCTTTCTTT; CDR3aa: CASSYSWLEAFF
abundance: .; d_gene: .; j_gene: TRBJ1-1; v_gene: TRBV3-1/TRBV3-2; CDR3nt: TGTGCCAGCAGCGGGGGGGAAGGGCGGACTGAAGCTTTCTTT; CDR3aa: CASSGGEGRTEAFF
abundance: large; d_gene: .; j_gene: TRBJ2-7; v_gene: TRBV23-1; CDR3nt: TGCGCCAGCAGTCACTTTACAGGGCCCCTCCTCTACGAGCAGTACTTC; CDR3aa: CASSHFTGPLLYEQYF
abundance: .; d_gene: .; j_gene: TRBJ2-3; v_gene: TRBV7-9; CDR3nt: TGTGCCAGCAGCTTACTTAGAGGCAACACTCCGGATACGCAGTATTTT; CDR3aa: CASSLLRGNTPDTQYF
abundance: .; d_gene: TRBD2; j_gene: TRBJ2-1; v_gene: TRBV9; CDR3nt: TGTGCCAGCAGCGTGGGACTAGCGGGGGGGTACAATGAGCAGTTCTTC; CDR3aa: CASSVGLAGGYNEQFF
abundance: .; d_gene: .; j_gene: TRBJ2-7; v_gene: TRBV12-3/TRBV12-4; CDR3nt: TGTGCCAGCAGTTTCGGGGGACACGAGCAGTACTTC; CDR3aa: CASSFGGHEQYF
abundance: .; d_gene: .; j_gene: TRBJ1-1; v_gene: TRBV10-3; CDR3nt: TGTGCCGTCGGGGTCATGAACACTGAAGCTTTCTTT; CDR3aa: CAVGVMNTEAFF
abundance: .; d_gene: TRBD1; j_gene: TRBJ1-2; v_gene: TRBV5-1; CDR3nt: TGCGCCAGCAGCTTCGGAGGGGGCGCTTTTGGCTACACCTTC; CDR3aa: CASSFGGGAFGYTF
abundance: once; d_gene: TRBD1; j_gene: TRBJ1-1; v_gene: TRBV19; CDR3nt: TGTGCCAGTAGCGGACAGGTGAACACTGAAGCTTTCTTT; CDR3aa: CASSGQVNTEAFF
abundance: .; d_gene: TRBD2; j_gene: TRBJ2-3; v_gene: TRBV4-1; CDR3nt: TGCGCCAGCAGCCCGCTAGCGGGACGGAGCACAGATACGCAGTATTTT; CDR3aa: CASSPLAGRSTDTQYF
abundance: few; d_gene: .; j_gene: TRBJ1-5; v_gene: TRBV29-1; CDR3nt: TGCAGCGTTGCCCTCGGGGTAAATCAGCCCCAGCATTTT; CDR3aa: CSVALGVNQPQHF
abundance: .; d_gene: .; j_gene: TRBJ1-2; v_gene: TRBV6-2/TRBV6-3; CDR3nt: TGTGCCAGCAGTCGACTGAGTGGCTACACCTTC; CDR3aa: CASSRLSGYTF
abundance: few; d_gene: .; j_gene: TRBJ2-1; v_gene: TRBV4-1; CDR3nt: TGCGCCAGCAGCCAAGATACCTGGAGCCCCACCTACAATGAGCAGTTCTTC; CDR3aa: CASSQDTWSPTYNEQFF
abundance: .; d_gene: .; j_gene: TRBJ1-4; v_gene: TRBV10-1; CDR3nt: TGCGCCAGCAGTGAGTCTTCCACTCGAGAAAAACTGTTTTTT; CDR3aa: CASSESSTREKLFF
abundance: .; d_gene: .; j_gene: TRBJ2-3; v_gene: TRBV7-3; CDR3nt: TGTGCCAGCAGCCTTGGGGACTCGTTAGCAGATACGCAGTATTTT; CDR3aa: CASSLGDSLADTQYF
abundance: .; d_gene: TRBD2; j_gene: TRBJ2-7; v_gene: TRBV18; CDR3nt: TGTGCCAGCTCTCAGGTGGGGCGGGAGGGCCGCGAGCAGTACTTC; CDR3aa: CASSQVGREGREQYF
abundance: once; d_gene: .; j_gene: TRBJ1-1; v_gene: TRBV28; CDR3nt: TGTGCCAGCAGAGAAATGGGGGGGGCAATTGAAGCTTTCTTT; CDR3aa: CASREMGGAIEAFF
abundance: .; d_gene: .; j_gene: TRBJ1-2; v_gene: TRBV18; CDR3nt: TGTGCCAGCTCACCACCGGGCGGGTATGGCTACACCTTC; CDR3aa: CASSPPGGYGYTF
abundance: .; d_gene: TRBD1; j_gene: TRBJ2-7; v_gene: TRBV11-2; CDR3nt: TGTGCCAGCAACAAAGGGACAGGGAACGAGCAGTACTTC; CDR3aa: CASNKGTGNEQYF
abundance: few; d_gene: TRBD1; j_gene: TRBJ1-2; v_gene: TRBV6-6; CDR3nt: TGTGCCAGCAGTGACGACAGGGAGTATGGCTACACCTTC; CDR3aa: CASSDDREYGYTF
abundance: .; d_gene: TRBD1; j_gene: TRBJ1-2; v_gene: TRBV3-1/TRBV3-2; CDR3nt: TGTGCCAGCAGCCAAGATCGAGGGGGCAGGTCCAACTATGGCTACACCTTC; CDR3aa: CASSQDRGGRSNYGYTF
abundance: few; d_gene: .; j_gene: TRBJ1-2; v_gene: TRBV3-1/TRBV3-2; CDR3nt: TGTGCCAGCAGCGCGGGACGGCTTAACTATGGCTACACCTTC; CDR3aa: CASSAGRLNYGYTF
abundance: .; d_gene: .; j_gene: TRBJ2-1; v_gene: TRBV7-9; CDR3nt: TGTGCCAGCAGCTTAGAAGAGAGGGTCCATGAGCAGTTCTTC; CDR3aa: CASSLEERVHEQFF
abundance: .; d_gene: .; j_gene: TRBJ1-1; v_gene: TRBV10-3; CDR3nt: TGTGCCATCAGTGAAGGGGCGCACACTGAAGCTTTCTTT; CDR3aa: CAISEGAHTEAFF
abundance: .; d_gene: TRBD2; j_gene: TRBJ2-3; v_gene: TRBV11-3; CDR3nt: TGTGCCAGCAGCACCGGACTAGCGGGGGCCCTCATCACAGATACGCAGTATTTT; CDR3aa: CASSTGLAGALITDTQYF
abundance: .; d_gene: TRBD2; j_gene: TRBJ2-3; v_gene: TRBV5-8; CDR3nt: TGTGCCAGCAGCACCGGACTAGCCATGAGCACAGATACGCAGTATTTT; CDR3aa: CASSTGLAMSTDTQYF
abundance: .; d_gene: TRBD1; j_gene: TRBJ1-5; v_gene: TRBV19; CDR3nt: TGTGCCAGCACCATAGGGACAGGGGTCAATCAGCCCCAGCATTTT; CDR3aa: CASTIGTGVNQPQHF
abundance: .; d_gene: .; j_gene: TRBJ2-3; v_gene: TRBV21-1; CDR3nt: TGTGCCAGCAGCAAAAAGTGGAATCTAGCGGGGGGCACGTCTGATACGCAGTATTTT; CDR3aa: CASSKKWNLAGGTSDTQYF
abundance: .; d_gene: TRBD1; j_gene: TRBJ2-1; v_gene: TRBV11-2; CDR3nt: TGTGCCAGCAGCTTAGGGACACAGGGGGCCTACAATGAGCAGTTCTTC; CDR3aa: CASSLGTQGAYNEQFF
abundance: .; d_gene: .; j_gene: TRBJ1-5; v_gene: TRBV10-3; CDR3nt: TGTGCCATCAGTGAGTCGCCAGGGGGCAATCAGCCCCAGCATTTT; CDR3aa: CAISESPGGNQPQHF
abundance: .; d_gene: .; j_gene: TRBJ2-5; v_gene: TRBV24-1; CDR3nt: TGTGCCACCAGTGACCCTGACAGACACCCCGAGACCCAGTACTTC; CDR3aa: CATSDPDRHPETQYF
abundance: .; d_gene: .; j_gene: TRBJ1-2; v_gene: TRBV28; CDR3nt: TGTGCCAGCAGACTAACAGGGAACTATGGCTACACCTTC; CDR3aa: CASRLTGNYGYTF
abundance: once; d_gene: .; j_gene: TRBJ2-3; v_gene: TRBV24-1; CDR3nt: TGTGCCACCAGTGATTCGTACGGGGGTACAGATACGCAGTATTTT; CDR3aa: CATSDSYGGTDTQYF
abundance: few; d_gene: .; j_gene: TRBJ2-7; v_gene: TRBV7-2; CDR3nt: TGTGCCAGCAGCCCGACAGTCCACCAAAACTACGAGCAGTACTTC; CDR3aa: CASSPTVHQNYEQYF
abundance: .; d_gene: TRBD1; j_gene: TRBJ2-2; v_gene: TRBV7-9; CDR3nt: TGTGCCAGCAGCAAGCGAGCAGGGGGCGCGAACACCGGGGAGCTGTTTTTT; CDR3aa: CASSKRAGGANTGELFF
abundance: .; d_gene: TRBD2; j_gene: TRBJ2-5; v_gene: TRBV10-3; CDR3nt: TGTGCCATCAGTGACAGGGAGGGACAAGAGACCCAGTACTTC; CDR3aa: CAISDREGQETQYF
abundance: .; d_gene: .; j_gene: TRBJ2-5; v_gene: TRBV9; CDR3nt: TGTGCCAGCAGCGACTTAGCTGAGACCCAGTACTTC; CDR3aa: CASSDLAETQYF
abundance: .; d_gene: TRBD2; j_gene: TRBJ2-1; v_gene: TRBV7-3; CDR3nt: TGTGCCAGCAGCGAGCCGGGACTAGCGGGAGTTGAAATCCCCTACAATGAGCAGTTCTTC; CDR3aa: CASSEPGLAGVEIPYNEQFF
abundance: .; d_gene: TRBD2; j_gene: TRBJ2-3; v_gene: TRBV6-5; CDR3nt: TGTGCCAGCAGTTACTTGCTAGCGGGGGATACGCAGTATTTT; CDR3aa: CASSYLLAGDTQYF
abundance: .; d_gene: TRBD1; j_gene: TRBJ1-1; v_gene: TRBV19; CDR3nt: TGTGCCAGTAGTGAACGGGACAGGGCGGTCACTGAAGCTTTCTTT; CDR3aa: CASSERDRAVTEAFF
abundance: .; d_gene: .; j_gene: TRBJ2-7; v_gene: TRBV5-1; CDR3nt: TGCGCCAGCAGCGAGAATAGCGGAAGCTACGAGCAGTACTTC; CDR3aa: CASSENSGSYEQYF
abundance: once; d_gene: TRBD2; j_gene: TRBJ2-7; v_gene: TRBV4-1; CDR3nt: TGCGCCAGCAGCCAAGATTGGCCTAGCGGACCCACCTACGAGCAGTACTTC; CDR3aa: CASSQDWPSGPTYEQYF
abundance: .; d_gene: TRBD2; j_gene: TRBJ2-2; v_gene: TRBV9; CDR3nt: TGTGCCAGCAGCGTAGAACTAGCGGATGGGGGGGAGCTGTTTTTT; CDR3aa: CASSVELADGGELFF
abundance: .; d_gene: .; j_gene: TRBJ2-1; v_gene: TRBV7-8; CDR3nt: TGTGCCAGCAGCTCTAAGTCAAGCTCCTACAATGAGCAGTTCTTC; CDR3aa: CASSSKSSSYNEQFF
abundance: .; d_gene: TRBD2; j_gene: TRBJ2-2; v_gene: TRBV2; CDR3nt: TGTGCCAGCAGGGGTCTAGCGGGGCGCCCCCCCGGGGAGCTGTTTTTT; CDR3aa: CASRGLAGRPPGELFF
abundance: .; d_gene: .; j_gene: TRBJ1-2; v_gene: TRBV6-6; CDR3nt: TGTGCCAGCACCACCGCCGGGGTAGCAAATGGCTACACCTTC; CDR3aa: CASTTAGVANGYTF
abundance: .; d_gene: TRBD2; j_gene: TRBJ2-3; v_gene: TRBV7-9; CDR3nt: TGTGCCAGCAGCCGGGGGGGTGGCAGGGGCTACACAGATACGCAGTATTTT; CDR3aa: CASSRGGGRGYTDTQYF
abundance: .; d_gene: .; j_gene: TRBJ2-7; v_gene: TRBV7-9; CDR3nt: TGTGCCAGCAGCCGGGACAACTACGAGCAGTACTTC; CDR3aa: CASSRDNYEQYF
abundance: .; d_gene: .; j_gene: TRBJ2-3; v_gene: TRBV12-3/TRBV12-4; CDR3nt: TGTGCCAGCAGCCCGAGCACAGATACGCAGTATTTT; CDR3aa: CASSPSTDTQYF
abundance: once; d_gene: TRBD1; j_gene: TRBJ1-1; v_gene: TRBV5-1; CDR3nt: TGCGCCAGCAGCTTGGAAGTGACAGGGGCCTCAGAAGCTTTCTTT; CDR3aa: CASSLEVTGASEAFF
abundance: few; d_gene: TRBD1; j_gene: TRBJ1-6; v_gene: TRBV11-2; CDR3nt: TGTGCCAGCAGGGCTAACAGGGGAAGGGGATCACCCCTCCACTTT; CDR3aa: CASRANRGRGSPLHF
abundance: .; d_gene: TRBD1; j_gene: TRBJ2-7; v_gene: TRBV28; CDR3nt: TGTGCCAGCAGTTTTACCGGGACAGGGATCTCCTACGAGCAGTACTTC; CDR3aa: CASSFTGTGISYEQYF
abundance: .; d_gene: .; j_gene: TRBJ1-2; v_gene: TRBV29-1; CDR3nt: TGCAGCGTTGAGGTCAGGCTATATGGCTACACCTTC; CDR3aa: CSVEVRLYGYTF
abundance: .; d_gene: .; j_gene: TRBJ1-1; v_gene: TRBV19; CDR3nt: TGTGCCAGTAGCCTGGGACACGGAAACACTGAAGCTTTCTTT; CDR3aa: CASSLGHGNTEAFF
abundance: .; d_gene: .; j_gene: TRBJ2-5; v_gene: TRBV7-2; CDR3nt: TGTGCCAGCAGCTTGGGGGGGCGCAGAGAGACCCAGTACTTC; CDR3aa: CASSLGGRRETQYF